A selection of T cell receptor beta chains follows, all from one sample in a study of blood T cell repertoires in COVID-19. TCRdb keeps only in-frame clones here, not all; method: immunoSEQ multiplex PCR. The sample carries about 200,000 clones, 82% recorded once. Sequencing used peripheral blood. These receptors were collected from a human donor with acute or convalescent COVID-19. The donor label of this sample is uncertain. Both conserved end residues are part of each CDR3. Each record gives: D gene, J gene, clone size, V gene, CDR3 DNA, CDR3 protein. A D gene is named only where the DNA matches it firmly. Some rows mark clone size as missing; the rest say once, few, many or name a class of expanded clone.

d_call: .; j_call: TRBJ1-3; clone_size: .; v_call: TRBV30; cdr3_nt: TGTGCCTGGAGTGTATCGCGGCACTCTGGAAACACCATATATTTT; cdr3_aa: CAWSVSRHSGNTIYF
d_call: .; j_call: TRBJ2-2; clone_size: .; v_call: TRBV27; cdr3_nt: TGTGCCAGCAGTTTCCTGAACACCGGGGAGCTGTTTTTT; cdr3_aa: CASSFLNTGELFF
d_call: .; j_call: TRBJ2-2; clone_size: few; v_call: TRBV18; cdr3_nt: TGTGCCAGCTCACAGGACAGCCTCTCCTCCACCGGGGAGCTGTTTTTT; cdr3_aa: CASSQDSLSSTGELFF
d_call: TRBD2; j_call: TRBJ2-5; clone_size: .; v_call: TRBV3-1/TRBV3-2; cdr3_nt: TGTGCCAGCAGGCCAAGCGGGGGGCCCCTGGAGACCCAGTACTTC; cdr3_aa: CASRPSGGPLETQYF
d_call: TRBD1; j_call: TRBJ1-2; clone_size: .; v_call: TRBV10-3; cdr3_nt: TGTGCCATCACCCTGACAGGGGGCGCGTTAGAAGGCTACACCTTC; cdr3_aa: CAITLTGGALEGYTF
d_call: .; j_call: TRBJ2-7; clone_size: once; v_call: TRBV3-1/TRBV3-2; cdr3_nt: TGTGCCAGCAGCCAAGGACTCTCTCAGGGTAACAAGCAGTACTTC; cdr3_aa: CASSQGLSQGNKQYF
d_call: .; j_call: TRBJ2-5; clone_size: .; v_call: TRBV6-5; cdr3_nt: TGTGCCAGCAGTAACCGACAGTTCCAAGAGACCCAGTACTTC; cdr3_aa: CASSNRQFQETQYF
d_call: .; j_call: TRBJ2-2; clone_size: .; v_call: TRBV5-1; cdr3_nt: TGCGCCAGCAGCTTGAGGGACACCAGGTTTTTT; cdr3_aa: CASSLRDTRFF
d_call: TRBD1; j_call: TRBJ1-1; clone_size: .; v_call: TRBV3-1/TRBV3-2; cdr3_nt: TGTGCCAGCAGCCGGACAGGGGGCGCGTCTGAAGCTTTCTTT; cdr3_aa: CASSRTGGASEAFF
d_call: .; j_call: TRBJ2-1; clone_size: .; v_call: TRBV15; cdr3_nt: TGTGCCACCAGCAGAGGTTCCTTTGAGCAGTTCTTC; cdr3_aa: CATSRGSFEQFF
d_call: TRBD1; j_call: TRBJ1-3; clone_size: few; v_call: TRBV6-5; cdr3_nt: TGTGCCAGCGGGGAGACAGGGCGGTGGGGAAACACCATATATTTT; cdr3_aa: CASGETGRWGNTIYF
d_call: .; j_call: TRBJ1-1; clone_size: .; v_call: TRBV7-9; cdr3_nt: TGTGCCAGCAGGACCGGACAGACTGAAGCTTTCTTT; cdr3_aa: CASRTGQTEAFF
d_call: TRBD1; j_call: TRBJ1-5; clone_size: .; v_call: TRBV2; cdr3_nt: TGTGCCAGCAGTGGCCGAGAGACAGGGAGCAATCAGCCCCAGCATTTT; cdr3_aa: CASSGRETGSNQPQHF
d_call: .; j_call: TRBJ2-5; clone_size: .; v_call: TRBV4-2; cdr3_nt: TGTGCCAGCAGCCCCCTAAGGGGGGAGGGTGAGGAAACCCAGTACTTC; cdr3_aa: CASSPLRGEGEETQYF
d_call: TRBD2; j_call: TRBJ2-7; clone_size: .; v_call: TRBV2; cdr3_nt: TGTGCCAGCAGTGAATTAGCGGGAGTATACGAGCAGTACTTC; cdr3_aa: CASSELAGVYEQYF
d_call: TRBD2; j_call: TRBJ2-5; clone_size: .; v_call: TRBV7-6; cdr3_nt: TGTGCCAGCAGCTTAGAGGCTAGCGGGCGGGAGACCCAGTACTTC; cdr3_aa: CASSLEASGRETQYF
d_call: .; j_call: TRBJ1-5; clone_size: .; v_call: TRBV19; cdr3_nt: TGTGGAGCGAAAAAGGTAAATCAGCCCCAGCATTTT; cdr3_aa: CGAKKVNQPQHF
d_call: TRBD1; j_call: TRBJ1-5; clone_size: .; v_call: TRBV2; cdr3_nt: TGTGCCAGCAGGGGGATCCCACCTGGGACAGGGGGCCGGGGGATCCTCGGTAGTAATCAGCCCCAGCATTTT; cdr3_aa: CASRGIPPGTGGRGILGSNQPQHF
d_call: .; j_call: TRBJ2-1; clone_size: .; v_call: TRBV11-2; cdr3_nt: TGTGCCAGCAGCTTAGCAGGGGTGAATGAGCAGTTCTTC; cdr3_aa: CASSLAGVNEQFF
d_call: TRBD2; j_call: TRBJ2-5; clone_size: .; v_call: TRBV11-2; cdr3_nt: TGTGCCAGCAGCTTGAGGGTGGAGCGGGAGGGATTAACACAAGAGACCCAGTACTTC; cdr3_aa: CASSLRVEREGLTQETQYF
d_call: TRBD1; j_call: TRBJ1-1; clone_size: .; v_call: TRBV14; cdr3_nt: TGTGCCAGCAGCCAGGCCGGGACAGGGAAGACTGAAGCTTTCTTT; cdr3_aa: CASSQAGTGKTEAFF
d_call: .; j_call: TRBJ2-2; clone_size: .; v_call: TRBV10-2; cdr3_nt: TGCGCCAGCAGTGCTACTACGGGGACCGGGGAGCTGTTTTTT; cdr3_aa: CASSATTGTGELFF
d_call: .; j_call: TRBJ1-5; clone_size: .; v_call: TRBV5-1; cdr3_nt: TGCGCCAGCAGCTTGGACCGGGTGGATCAGCCCCAGCATTTT; cdr3_aa: CASSLDRVDQPQHF
d_call: TRBD2; j_call: TRBJ2-1; clone_size: .; v_call: TRBV4-1; cdr3_nt: TGCGCCAGCAGCCCCTCCCTGGTAGCGGGAGGGTTAGTCGAGCAGTTCTTC; cdr3_aa: CASSPSLVAGGLVEQFF
d_call: .; j_call: TRBJ1-1; clone_size: .; v_call: TRBV28; cdr3_nt: TGTGCCAGCAGTTTGGGGCCCCGATTCTTCTTT; cdr3_aa: CASSLGPRFFF
d_call: TRBD1; j_call: TRBJ2-3; clone_size: .; v_call: TRBV12-5; cdr3_nt: TGTGCTAGTGGGGGACAGTTGACAGATACGCAGTATTTT; cdr3_aa: CASGGQLTDTQYF
d_call: .; j_call: TRBJ2-2; clone_size: .; v_call: TRBV5-4; cdr3_nt: TGTGCCAGCAGCCCACAGGGTGGACCCCGGAGGACCGGGGAGCTGTTTTTT; cdr3_aa: CASSPQGGPRRTGELFF
d_call: .; j_call: TRBJ2-1; clone_size: .; v_call: TRBV5-6; cdr3_nt: TGTGCCAGCAGCTTGGGCGGACAGCCCTACAATGAGCAGTTCTTC; cdr3_aa: CASSLGGQPYNEQFF
d_call: .; j_call: TRBJ2-5; clone_size: .; v_call: TRBV6-4; cdr3_nt: TGTGCCAGCAGTGACTCGTCTGCAGGGCAAGAGACCCAGTACTTC; cdr3_aa: CASSDSSAGQETQYF
d_call: .; j_call: TRBJ1-6; clone_size: few; v_call: TRBV6-5; cdr3_nt: TGTGCCAGCAGATCTTCGGGGGGAAATAATTCACCCCTCCACTTT; cdr3_aa: CASRSSGGNNSPLHF
d_call: .; j_call: TRBJ1-6; clone_size: .; v_call: TRBV24-1; cdr3_nt: TGTGCCACCAGTACGACACCCGCCGACTCACCCCTCCACTTT; cdr3_aa: CATSTTPADSPLHF
d_call: TRBD1; j_call: TRBJ1-4; clone_size: .; v_call: TRBV7-6; cdr3_nt: TGTGCCTCCGGAAGGACAGGGGCTAATGAAAAACTGTTTTTT; cdr3_aa: CASGRTGANEKLFF
d_call: .; j_call: TRBJ2-5; clone_size: .; v_call: TRBV30; cdr3_nt: TGTGCCTGGAGTAATAAAGAGACCCAGTACTTC; cdr3_aa: CAWSNKETQYF